The entry below describes one T cell receptor beta chain. The antigen remains unidentified. Genomic DNA provided the template from which TCR beta VDJ and CDR3 profiles were obtained. One entry per CDR3 protein results from TCRdb running MiXCR on the reads. This table has some 240,000 distinct CDR3 sequences, 30% to 40% appearing once. This specimen comes from a study of CD8+CD57+ T cells in acquired aplastic anemia. Study-wide context: Yields of DNA that came from sorted CD4+ and CD8+ cells averaged roughly 3.3 ug. The average read count for CD4+ cells in healthy donors was about 10 million.

The germline gives CDR1 LNHNV, CDR2 YYDKDF (reference sequence). With 0 bases removed from V and 0 bases from J, the gap between germline ends came to 6 bases. The CDR3 sequence is 15 residues long. Overall study findings and caveats: Shared by patients and controls, approximately 29 CD8+ CDR3s were abundant in patients. Significance was not reached for CD8+ Simpson's diversity between patients and controls.

The chain couples TRBV15 to TRBJ2-1; D not resolved. Source material: sorted CD4+, CD8+, or CD8+CD57+ T cells (not recorded which) from PBMCs. The origin of this receptor is a human donor in good health, serving as a control. This CDR3 is CATSRDPYSYNEQFF. The CDR3 region has the DNA TGTGCCACCAGCAGAGACCCGTACTCCTACAATGAGCAGTTCTTC.